A selection of T cell receptor beta chains follows, all from one sample in a study of blood T cell repertoires in COVID-19. Repertoires were generated with immunoSEQ multiplex PCR, while TCRdb's copy carries only in-frame clones and drops some. The sample has just under 350,000 clones, about nine tenths seen once. The specimen was peripheral blood. The receptors originated from a woman between 50 and 59 years old with COVID-19, enrolled during active disease. CDR3s include the opening cysteine and the closing phenylalanine or tryptophan. A D gene is named only where the DNA matches it firmly. Clone size, where shown, is once, few, many, or a class for clones that have expanded.

D gene	clone size	J gene	V gene	CDR3 protein	CDR3 DNA
NA	once	TRBJ2-6	TRBV7-2	CASSLAGTGSSGANVLTF	TGTGCCAGCAGCTTGGCGGGGACTGGAAGCTCTGGGGCCAACGTCCTGACTTTC
NA	once	TRBJ2-1	TRBV27	CASSLTHRADDEQFF	TGTGCCAGCAGTTTGACCCACAGGGCTGACGATGAGCAGTTCTTC
NA	NA	TRBJ1-2	TRBV2	CASSEVSGSDGYTF	TGTGCCAGCAGTGAAGTGTCGGGTTCAGATGGCTACACCTTC
TRBD1	few	TRBJ1-2	TRBV7-9	CASSETGIGYTF	TGTGCCAGCAGCGAGACAGGGATCGGCTACACCTTC
TRBD1	few	TRBJ2-2	TRBV4-1	CASSQDRRGGIFPGELFF	TGCGCCAGCAGCCAAGATCGTAGAGGGGGCATCTTTCCCGGGGAGCTGTTTTTT
TRBD1	NA	TRBJ2-2	TRBV5-4	CASSGAGTVNTGELFF	TGTGCCAGCAGCGGTGCCGGGACAGTAAACACCGGGGAGCTGTTTTTT
NA	NA	TRBJ2-6	TRBV11-3	CASSFTATGANVLTF	TGTGCCAGCAGCTTTACAGCAACTGGGGCCAACGTCCTGACTTTC
NA	NA	TRBJ2-1	TRBV3-1/TRBV3-2	CASSLVSNEQFF	TGTGCCAGCAGTCTGGTTAGTAACGAGCAGTTCTTC
NA	NA	TRBJ1-3	TRBV14	CASSQDPAGRGLSGNTIYF	TGTGCCAGCAGCCAAGATCCTGCGGGACGGGGACTCTCTGGAAACACCATATATTTT
NA	NA	TRBJ2-1	TRBV5-1	CASSLLENTPNYNEQFF	TGCGCCAGCAGCTTGCTCGAAAACACACCGAACTACAATGAGCAGTTCTTC
TRBD1	NA	TRBJ1-2	TRBV19	CASSESRDRESYYGYTF	TGTGCCAGTAGTGAGTCCCGGGACAGGGAGTCCTACTATGGCTACACCTTC
NA	NA	TRBJ2-1	TRBV7-2	CASSLQGKVHNEQFF	TGTGCCAGCAGCTTACAGGGTAAGGTTCACAATGAGCAGTTCTTC
TRBD1	once	TRBJ1-5	TRBV7-9	CASSPGQDGNQPQHF	TGTGCCAGCAGCCCAGGACAGGATGGCAATCAGCCCCAGCATTTT
NA	NA	TRBJ1-2	TRBV19	CASNPRRQGNENYGYTF	TGTGCCAGTAACCCGAGGCGGCAGGGCAACGAAAACTATGGCTACACCTTC
NA	NA	TRBJ1-2	TRBV6-6	CASSYDSSTNYGYTF	TGTGCCAGCAGTTACGACAGCTCAACTAACTATGGCTACACCTTC